This note documents a single T cell receptor (beta chain) sequence. TCRdb keeps only in-frame clones here, not all; method: immunoSEQ multiplex PCR. The sample lists about 10,000 clones, around 85% occurring once. The CDR3 is 15 residues long. Per germline, CDR1 MGHRA and CDR2 YSYEKL. V lost 2 bases, J lost 11 bases, and 19 bases lay in between. The data originate from a study of somatic mutations in cytotoxic T cells in rheumatoid arthritis. The rearrangement joins TRBV4-1 to TRBJ1-5; tentative D call: TRBD1 (5 bases). The clonotype comes from an adult with rheumatoid arthritis. Material for sequencing was CD8+ T cells sorted from blood. CDR3 in amino acids: CASSQPGVRRGAQHF. CDR3 in DNA: TGCGCCAGCAGCCAACCGGGGGTCCGGAGGGGAGCCCAGCATTTT.